The T cell receptor (beta chain) described here comes from a study of blood T cells in healthy people across ages. Alongside a J-beta primer mix, a sample-barcoded 5' primer served in a second PCR lasting 7 to 11 cycles. TCRdb independently ran MiXCR on the 5' RACE reads; one entry per CDR3 protein. Of about 2 million distinct CDR3 sequences listed, just under 50% are singletons. Trimming at V came to 0 bases and at J to 2 bases, leaving 6 bases not matched to a gene. Germline V CDR1 and CDR2: LGHNA, YSLEER. This CDR3 spans 16 amino acids. The sequenced sample was blood. The sequence was collected from a woman in her thirties or forties in good health. This chain uses TRBV4-3 with TRBJ2-5, with 7 bases lining up with TRBD1. This chain's CDR3 is CASSQDWQGVQETQYF. The CDR3 DNA follows: TGCGCCAGCAGCCAAGATTGGCAGGGGGTACAAGAGACCCAGTACTTC.